A single sample gave rise to the 5 T cell receptor beta chains below, sequenced in a study of T cell repertoires in cytomegalovirus infection (dated by TCRdb to about 2019). This sample was sequenced with an Illumina HiSeq 1500. TCRdb reprocessed the public reads (quality trimming at Q25 with fastp, clone calling with MiXCR) and kept in-frame beta chains. Rows with one shared CDR3 protein collapse into an entry with the most common genes and DNA. Recorded for this sample are hundreds of thousands of distinct CDR3 sequences; less than 25% of them occurred a single time. The top ten clones comprise roughly 8% of the sample. The sample taken for sequencing was CD8+ T cells from PBMCs. The receptors originated from a human donor in good health (CMV status not recorded). Some clones in this sample may be carry-over from other donors' samples.

The CDR3 DNA reads as TGCAGTGCAGCCCGGACTGGAGGAAACTATGGCTACACCTTC. This encodes CSAARTGGNYGYTF. The gene calls are TRBV20-1 and TRBJ1-2; D is undetermined. The CDR3 is 14 amino acids. Per germline, CDR1 DFQATT and CDR2 SNEGSKA (reference sequence). V lost 6 bases and J lost 2, with 16 bases in between.

Many counts were recorded for this clonotype. The chain is built from TRBV28 and TRBJ1-5; D ambiguous. CDR1 is MDHEN, CDR2 SYDVKM, per germline. CDR3 length: 14 residues. The ends were cut back, 2 bases at V and 6 bases at J, with 11 bases in the middle. The CDR3 loop reads CASSLRRHGQPQHF. The CDR3 DNA follows: TGTGCCAGCAGTTTAAGGCGGCACGGTCAGCCCCAGCATTTT.

The chain couples TRBV20-1 to TRBJ2-1, with D perhaps matching TRBD1 or TRBD2 (5 bases each). The V and J ends lost 8 bases and 0 bases respectively, with 17 bases between them. The CDR3 is 15 residues long. In germline, CDR1 is DFQATT, CDR2 SNEGSKA (reference sequence). DNA for the CDR3: TGCAGTTTTTTATCCGGGACCCGCTCCTACAATGAGCAGTTCTTC. Amino acid sequence: CSFLSGTRSYNEQFF.

This clonotype was counted a few times. CDR3 sequence: CASGLGPNSYEQYF. The CDR3 DNA sequence: TGTGCTAGTGGTCTCGGACCAAACTCCTACGAGCAGTACTTC. The gene calls are TRBV12-5 and TRBJ2-7; D not resolved. Germline V CDR1 and CDR2: LGHNT, FRNRAP. Trimming took off 5 bases at V and 0 bases at J, with 11 bases between the two ends. CDR3 size: 14 residues.

This chain links TRBV20-1 with TRBJ1-1; unclear D gene. From germline, CDR1 is DFQATT and CDR2 SNEGSKA (reference sequence). V lost 5 bases and J 1 base, leaving 14 bases between the germline ends. This CDR3 spans 14 amino acids. CDR3 residues: CSARREYPNTEAFF. CDR3 coding DNA: TGCAGTGCTCGACGGGAATACCCGAACACTGAAGCTTTCTTT.